The 5 T cell receptor beta chains below were found in one sample sequenced in a study of cytomegalovirus exposure and HLA in healthy donors. The study ran its PCR with 60 Vbeta and 13 Jbeta primers. Clones were read by immunoSEQ multiplex PCR, and TCRdb kept only the in-frame ones, dropping some. This sample yields nearly 200,000 clones, of which approximately 83% are seen a single time; 0.08% to 0.1% belongs to the top ten. Sequencing used PBMCs. These receptors all come from a boy between 2 and 10 years old in good health and CMV-seronegative.

This sequence joins TRBV4-2 and TRBJ1-1; the D is unclear. Trimming removed 1 base at V and 4 bases at J, with 13 bases between. CDR1 is LGHNA, CDR2 YNFKEQ, per germline. CDR3 length: 15 residues. DNA of the CDR3: TGTGCCAGCAGCCAAGCTTGGAGGTTGGCCACTGAAGCTTTCTTT. Its translation is CASSQAWRLATEAFF.

The J gene is TRBJ2-7, the V gene TRBV4-2; TRBD2 is a possible D gene (6 bases). CDR1 and CDR2 from the germline V gene are LGHNA and YNFKEQ. The CDR3 totals 14 residues. V shed 1 base and J shed 7 bases, with 14 bases lying between them. The CDR3 DNA reads TGTGCCAGCAGCCAAGTAGCGGCCCGTGAAGAGCAGTACTTC. This translates into CASSQVAAREEQYF.

J is TRBJ2-3 and V is TRBV5-1; 8 nucleotides align to TRBD2. Germline V gene lookup returns CDR1 SGHRS and CDR2 YFSETQ. The CDR3 loop spans 15 amino acids. V was pared by 2 bases and J by 5 bases, with 7 bases of the junction left unmatched. This CDR3 is CASSFGSGVGDTQYF. In nucleotides, the CDR3 is TGCGCCAGCAGCTTCGGTAGCGGGGTTGGAGATACGCAGTATTTT.

The chain carries TRBV6-6 and TRBJ1-2, with D possibly being TRBD1 (6 bases). Trimming shortened V by 10 bases and J by 8 bases, and 17 bases separated the two germline ends. This CDR3 has 12 residues. The germline V gene has CDR1 MNHNY and CDR2 SVGAGI (reference sequence). The CDR3 coding sequence is TGTGCCACGCAAGGGGGGGCTGTCGGCTACACCTTC. This sequence encodes CATQGGAVGYTF.

The rearrangement uses TRBV6-6 and TRBJ2-2; weak D call: TRBD1 (6 bases). CDR3 length: 15 residues. Germline loops: CDR1 MNHNY, CDR2 SVGAGI (reference sequence). With 2 bases removed from V and 1 base from J, the gap between germline ends came to 8 bases. The DNA of the CDR3 is TGTGCCAGCAGTTACCGGGGACAGAACACCGGGGAGCTGTTTTTT. It yields the protein CASSYRGQNTGELFF.